This T cell receptor beta chain was sequenced for a study of T cells in Graves' hyperthyroidism and ophthalmopathy. Points from the study as a whole: Most thyroid-expanded clonotypes above 0.001 were also found in blood.

TCR beta CDR3 sequences were amplified from RNA transcripts. With the HTBI primer set, the TCR CDR3 went through a first round of RT-PCR. TCRdb processed the multiplex PCR reads anew with MiXCR; each CDR3 protein has one entry. The sample lists 800,000 or so distinct CDR3 sequences; about 38% were seen once. Ten or more counts support this clonotype. Its specificity is unknown. The CDR3 is made up of 14 amino acids. CDR1 is SNHLY, CDR2 FYNNEI, per germline. J lost 5 bases, V lost 4 bases, and 6 bases had no gene match. Sample: blood. J is TRBJ2-7 and V is TRBV2, with 9 bases matching TRBD1. The sequence derives from a man younger than 35 with Graves' hyperthyroidism. The CDR3: CASSATGGINEQYF. The CDR3 nucleotides are TGTGCCAGCAGTGCAACAGGGGGCATCAACGAGCAGTACTTC. Together with reference TRBV2 and TRBJ2-7, the CDR3 gives the full variable domain: EPEVTQTPSHQVTQMGQEVILRCVPISNHLYFYWYRQILGQKVEFLVSFYNNEISEKSEIFDDQFSVERPDGSNFTLKIRSTKLEDSAMYFCASSATGGINEQYFGPGTRLTVT.